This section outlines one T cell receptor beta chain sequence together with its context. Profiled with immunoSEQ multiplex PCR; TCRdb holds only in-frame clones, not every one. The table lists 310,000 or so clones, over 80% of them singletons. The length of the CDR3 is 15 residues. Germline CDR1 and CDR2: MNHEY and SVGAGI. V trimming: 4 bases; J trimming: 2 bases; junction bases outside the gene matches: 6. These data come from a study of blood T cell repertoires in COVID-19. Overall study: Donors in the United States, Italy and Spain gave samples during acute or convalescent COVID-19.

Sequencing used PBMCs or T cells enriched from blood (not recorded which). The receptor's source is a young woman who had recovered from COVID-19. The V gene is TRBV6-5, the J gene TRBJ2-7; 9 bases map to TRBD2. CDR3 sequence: CASSSLSGRPYEQYF. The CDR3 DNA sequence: TGTGCCAGCAGTTCCCTTAGCGGGAGACCCTACGAGCAGTACTTC.